Listed below are T cell receptor beta chains from one sample, sequenced in a study of blood T cell repertoires in COVID-19. Using immunoSEQ multiplex PCR, the repertoire was profiled, and TCRdb retains in-frame clones only, with some absent. Counted here are about half a million clones, approximately 83% occurring once; the ten biggest clones make up under 4%. The sequencing sample was made of peripheral blood. The receptor set was obtained from a human donor in a cohort sampled during active COVID-19. CDR3s include the opening cysteine and the closing phenylalanine or tryptophan. A D gene is named only where the DNA matches it firmly. Expanded clones get a size class; other rows say once, few or many, or leave the size out.

few,-,TRBV3-1/TRBV3-2,TRBJ2-5,CASSQESRDSRETQYF,TGTGCCAGCAGCCAAGAGAGTAGAGATTCCCGAGAGACCCAGTACTTC
-,TRBD2,TRBV6-5,TRBJ2-1,CASRLAGGIDEQFF,TGTGCCAGCAGGCTAGCGGGAGGGATCGATGAGCAGTTCTTC
once,TRBD2,TRBV10-2,TRBJ2-2,CASTPGLAGDPPGELFF,TGCGCCAGCACCCCGGGACTAGCGGGAGATCCCCCCGGGGAGCTGTTTTTT
-,-,TRBV5-6,TRBJ1-4,CASSGGAGVNLPNEKLFF,TGTGCCAGCAGCGGGGGGGCCGGGGTAAACCTCCCTAATGAAAAACTGTTTTTT
-,-,TRBV30,TRBJ1-2,CAWRRTANYGYTF,TGTGCCTGGAGGAGGACAGCAAACTATGGCTACACCTTC
-,-,TRBV6-5,TRBJ1-4,CASSRKGDGKLFF,TGTGCCAGCAGTAGAAAGGGGGACGGGAAACTGTTTTTT
-,TRBD1,TRBV27,TRBJ1-5,CASSSSDRVNHQPQHF,TGTGCCAGCAGTTCCTCGGACAGGGTAAATCATCAGCCCCAGCATTTT
-,-,TRBV28,TRBJ1-1,CASSSLPGTEAFF,TGTGCCAGCAGTAGTCTCCCGGGCACTGAAGCTTTCTTT
-,TRBD1,TRBV11-2,TRBJ2-4,CASSSLRGPQNIQYF,TGTGCCAGCAGCTCCCTCAGGGGGCCCCAAAACATTCAGTACTTC
-,-,TRBV6-1,TRBJ1-4,CASSEGGLGEKLFF,TGTGCCAGCAGTGAGGGGGGGCTTGGCGAAAAACTGTTTTTT
-,-,TRBV2,TRBJ1-1,CASEKQSGGTEAFF,TGTGCCAGCGAAAAACAGTCGGGGGGGACTGAAGCTTTCTTT
once,TRBD1,TRBV29-1,TRBJ1-2,CSARQGGRYGYTF,TGCAGCGCCCGACAGGGGGGGAGATATGGCTACACCTTC
-,-,TRBV15,TRBJ2-2,CAFSTGAGELFF,TGTGCCTTCTCTACAGGCGCCGGGGAGCTGTTTTTT
few,TRBD2,TRBV5-1,TRBJ2-1,CASSGSGRLYNEQFF,TGCGCCAGCAGCGGTAGCGGGAGGTTGTACAATGAGCAGTTCTTC
-,TRBD1,TRBV2,TRBJ2-3,CASSESGQGTDTQYF,TGTGCCAGCAGTGAATCAGGACAGGGGACAGATACGCAGTATTTT